This T cell receptor (beta chain) was recovered during a study of blood T cell repertoires in COVID-19 (dated by TCRdb to about 2020). About the full investigation: Samples from collaborators originated in the United States, Italy and Spain and spanned both the acute and convalescent phases of COVID-19. The repertoires were made available in a free public database intended to serve as a resource for research on the immune response to SARS-CoV-2. Deeply sampled blood TCRbeta repertoires from subjects exposed to, actively infected with, or recovered from COVID-19 were included in the dataset. The prospective study material was composed of cDNA or gDNA derived from T cells, B-cell-depleted T cells, or PBMCs. The samples were drawn from the first 160 participants of the ongoing ImmuneRACE study and from roughly 1,300 subjects provided by 6 global collaborators. HLA class I and class II types, where available, came from metadata supplied by the sample provider rather than from assay-based typing. The sample metadata nearly always contained a de-identified subject ID, COVID-19 status, age in years and sex. Study-wide conclusions, independent of this receptor: Clinical and demographic metadata were provided uncurated, with the amount varying by source and participant.

Participants in the prospective study were enrolled through a virtual design, were aged about 18 to 89 years, and lived in under 25 United States geographic areas. Cohort assignment in the prospective study relied on participant-reported clinical history from a screening survey and a study questionnaire. In the prospective study, mobile phlebotomists collected whole blood, serum and a nasopharyngeal or oropharyngeal swab from each participant. Participants in the prospective study had the option to provide additional blood draws and questionnaires over a roughly two-month period. Before DNA extraction, prospective study blood samples were shipped either frozen or at room temperature. This clone was picked up a small number of times. Its binding antigen is unknown. Base-call qualities are not available, and no considerably larger clone is one nucleotide away. From V the trimming removes 7 bases and from J it removes 1 base, while the gene matches leave 6 bases of the junction unaccounted for. The germline V gene supplies CDR1 MDHEN and CDR2 SYDVKM. The CDR3 numbers 14 residues from cysteine through phenylalanine. The only DNA kept is the CDR3, 42 bases in frame from the first base.

The immunoSEQ Assay, a bias-controlled multiplex PCR, was used to amplify TCRbeta CDR3 regions from genomic DNA. In the original analysis: The number of nucleated cells in each sample was estimated from the amplification of reference gene primers within the assay. To quantify the absolute abundance of each unique TCRbeta CDR3 rearrangement, sequence reads were collapsed and filtered. Productive Simpson clonality was computed per sample as the square root of Simpson's diversity index over productive rearrangements. TCRdb retrieved this table from immuneACCESS and kept in-frame rearrangements only. Not all clones are present; in checked studies, unresolved V genes account for under half, and no reason is known for the remainder. V and J calls plus clone size are reproduced from that table; the DNA served to infer D and trimming. Across this sample there are a few hundred thousand clones, with around 81% seen only once. Around 7.4% of the sample belongs to the ten largest clones.

The chain is encoded by TRBV28 joined to TRBJ2-7, with TRBD1 matching 8 junction bases. The TCR comes from a middle-aged woman with acute COVID-19. The specimen was PBMCs or T cells enriched from blood (not recorded which). In nucleotide form, the sequence is TGTGCCAGCACCTCCGGGACAGGTTCCTACGAGCAGTACTTC. It translates to CASTSGTGSYEQYF.